Presented here are 4 T cell receptor beta chains from one specimen sequenced in a study of Graves' ophthalmopathy and Graves' hyperthyroidism. Amplifying from RNA transcripts, the study obtained TCR beta CDR3 regions. An opening RT-PCR round employed HTBI primers and preceded a second-round multiplex PCR. TCRdb redid the calling of the multiplex PCR reads with MiXCR, one entry per CDR3 protein. The data hold roughly 1.1 million distinct CDR3 sequences, with about 36% observed a single time. The sequencing sample was made of peripheral blood or thyroid tissue (not recorded which). These receptors all stem from an adult man with Graves' hyperthyroidism.

This clonotype was counted many times. This chain connects TRBV6-2 or TRBV6-3 to TRBJ1-5; no definite D call. Germline V lookup: CDR1 MNHEY, CDR2 SVGEGT. The CDR3 runs 15 residues. Between the trimmed V and J ends, which lost 0 bases and 5 bases, there was a span of 11 bases. The CDR3 bases are TGTGCCAGCAGTTACTCGGTGTCACCGTATCAGCCCCAGCATTTT. Protein sequence: CASSYSVSPYQPQHF.

In its sample, this clonotype was seen many times. This chain links TRBV12-3 or TRBV12-4 with TRBJ2-7; 7 bases are a match to TRBD1. This CDR3 comprises 13 residues. V gave up 6 bases and J gave up 6 bases; unmatched junction bases: 8. CDR3 protein: CASSRTGFTEQYF. As DNA, the CDR3 is TGTGCCAGCAGCCGGACAGGTTTCACCGAGCAGTACTTC.

This clonotype has a count of ten or more. The chain recombines TRBV9 with TRBJ1-2; D gene unclear. The CDR3 contains 16 residues. Germline CDR1 SGDLS, CDR2 YYNGEE. V was trimmed by 0 bases and J by 6 bases, leaving 18 bases between them. The CDR3 DNA sequence: TGTGCCAGCAGCGTAGGTGTCGATCGCTATCAGAATGGCTACACCTTC. Its translation is CASSVGVDRYQNGYTF.

Ten or more counts support this clonotype. The chain has TRBV6-5 and TRBJ2-5; D unclear. Trimming shortened V by 6 bases and J by 1 base, and 6 bases separated the two germline ends. CDR1 is MNHEY and CDR2 is SVGAGI in the germline V gene. This CDR3 region has 12 residues. In nucleotides, the CDR3 is TGTGCCAGCAGCCGAAGCCAAGAGACCCAGTACTTC. This encodes CASSRSQETQYF.